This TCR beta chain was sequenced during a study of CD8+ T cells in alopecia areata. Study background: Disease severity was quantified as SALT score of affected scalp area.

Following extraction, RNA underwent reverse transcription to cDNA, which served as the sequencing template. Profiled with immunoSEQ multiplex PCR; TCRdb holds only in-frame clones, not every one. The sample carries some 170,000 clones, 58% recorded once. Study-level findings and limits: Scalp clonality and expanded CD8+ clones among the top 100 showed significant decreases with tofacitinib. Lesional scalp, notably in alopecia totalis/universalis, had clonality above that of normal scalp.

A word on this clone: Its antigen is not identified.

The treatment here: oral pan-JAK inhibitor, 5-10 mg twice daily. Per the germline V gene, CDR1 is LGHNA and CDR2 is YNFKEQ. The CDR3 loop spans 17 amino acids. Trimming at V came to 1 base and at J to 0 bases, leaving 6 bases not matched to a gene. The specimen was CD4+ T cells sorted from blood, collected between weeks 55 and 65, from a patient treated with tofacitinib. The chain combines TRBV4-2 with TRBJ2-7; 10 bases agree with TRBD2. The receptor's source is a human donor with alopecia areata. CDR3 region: CASSQVGAGGSSYEQYF. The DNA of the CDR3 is TGTGCCAGCAGCCAAGTCGGAGCGGGGGGGAGCTCCTACGAGCAGTACTTC.